The T cell receptor (beta chain) described here comes from a study of cytomegalovirus exposure and HLA in healthy donors. Study-level information: Earlier work reported 117 million unique TCR beta sequences from roughly 180 million T cells. In an early release, HLA-typed donors contributed tens of millions of unique TCR sequences. Broader study findings: Only CMV serostatus was available as immune exposure information. Cytomegalovirus association was assigned to about 180 TCR beta chains.

Turning to this clone: Antigen: not known.

The study ran its PCR with 60 Vbeta and 13 Jbeta primers. Clones were sequenced by immunoSEQ multiplex PCR, and TCRdb holds only the in-frame ones, with some missing. The sample yields about 160,000 clones, approximately 77% seen once. This CDR3 region has 13 residues. Between the trimmed V and J ends, which lost 1 base and 4 bases, there was a span of 7 bases. The germline CDR1 and CDR2 sequences are SEHNR and FQNEAQ (reference sequence). The gene calls are TRBV7-9 and TRBJ1-1; no reliable D call. The clonotype was recovered from a man aged 50 to 60 in good health and CMV-seropositive. Source material: PBMCs. The CDR3 is CASSLEAGTEAFF. The CDR3 DNA follows: TGTGCCAGCAGCTTAGAGGCGGGCACTGAAGCTTTCTTT. Variable domain in full (rest from reference TRBV7-9 and TRBJ1-1): DTGVSQNPRHKITKRGQNVTFRCDPISEHNRLYWYRQTLGQGPEFLTYFQNEAQLEKSRLLSDRFSAERPKGSFSTLEIQRTEQGDSAMYLCASSLEAGTEAFFGQGTRLTVV.